This T cell receptor (beta chain) comes out of a study of tumor-infiltrating lymphocytes in localized non-small cell lung cancer. Overall study: From each patient, both tumor and uninvolved lung, non-adjacent to tumor, were sampled.

The J segment lost 4 bases and the V segment lost 2 bases, leaving 3 bases of the junction unmatched. Germline assignment: CDR1 MNHNS and CDR2 SASEGT. The CDR3 has 14 amino acids. A note on this clone: The antigen is not known.

Clones were sequenced by immunoSEQ multiplex PCR, and TCRdb holds only the in-frame ones, with some missing. The sample has 11,000 to 15,000 clones; about four fifths are singletons. General study findings and limits: No link was found between tumor T-cell fraction and recurrence-free survival. TCRbeta sequencing showed higher T cell infiltration in tumors than uninvolved lung. Only some patients had TCR sequencing, depending on available tissue.

The clonotype originates from a human donor with non-small cell lung cancer. This chain uses TRBV6-1 with TRBJ2-5; 8 nucleotides match TRBD1. The sequenced material came from lung tumor tissue. The CDR3 protein is CASSEQGASETQYF. CDR3 nucleotides: TGTGCCAGCAGTGAACAGGGGGCCTCAGAGACCCAGTACTTC.